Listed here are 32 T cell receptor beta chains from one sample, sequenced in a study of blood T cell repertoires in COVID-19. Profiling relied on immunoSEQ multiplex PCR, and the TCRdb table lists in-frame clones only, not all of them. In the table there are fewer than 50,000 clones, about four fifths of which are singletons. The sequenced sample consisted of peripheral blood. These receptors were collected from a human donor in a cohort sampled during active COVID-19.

CDR3: CSVGLVAGNEQFF. The CDR3 coding sequence is TGCAGCGTTGGACTAGTGGCGGGGAATGAGCAGTTCTTC. V usage is TRBV29-1 and J usage is TRBJ2-1; D perhaps matches TRBD2 (6 bases). Trimming took off 4 bases at V and 7 bases at J, with 14 bases between the two ends. The germline V gene encodes CDR1 SQVTM and CDR2 ANQGSEA. The CDR3 contains 13 residues.

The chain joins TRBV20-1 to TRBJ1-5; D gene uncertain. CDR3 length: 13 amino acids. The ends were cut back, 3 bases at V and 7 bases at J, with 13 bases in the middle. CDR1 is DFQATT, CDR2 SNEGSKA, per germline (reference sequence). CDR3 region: CSASAQEDQPQHF. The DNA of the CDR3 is TGCAGTGCTAGTGCGCAGGAGGACCAGCCCCAGCATTTT.

The CDR3 bases are TGTGCCAGCAGAAACAGGGGACATTCACCCCTCCACTTT. This gives the protein CASRNRGHSPLHF. V is TRBV12-3 or TRBV12-4 and J is TRBJ1-6, with TRBD1 identical over 7 bases. After removal of 6 bases from V and 8 bases from J, the junction contained 4 bases not matched to a gene. The CDR3 loop spans 13 amino acids.

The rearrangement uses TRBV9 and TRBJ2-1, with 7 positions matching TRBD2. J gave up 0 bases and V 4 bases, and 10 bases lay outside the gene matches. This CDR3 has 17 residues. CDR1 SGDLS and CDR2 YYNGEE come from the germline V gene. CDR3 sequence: CASSISGGGSSYNEQFF. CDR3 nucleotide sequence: TGTGCCAGCAGCATCTCTGGCGGGGGTAGCTCCTACAATGAGCAGTTCTTC.

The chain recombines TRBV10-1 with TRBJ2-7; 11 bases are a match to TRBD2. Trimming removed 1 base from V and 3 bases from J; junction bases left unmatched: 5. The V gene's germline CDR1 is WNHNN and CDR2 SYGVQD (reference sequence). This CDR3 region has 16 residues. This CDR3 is CASSEYLAGGHYEQYF. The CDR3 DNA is TGCGCCAGCAGTGAGTACCTAGCGGGAGGCCACTACGAGCAGTACTTC.

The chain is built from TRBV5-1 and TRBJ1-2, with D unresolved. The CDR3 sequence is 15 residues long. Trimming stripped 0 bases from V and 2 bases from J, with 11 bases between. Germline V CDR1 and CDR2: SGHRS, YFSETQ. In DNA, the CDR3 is TGCGCCAGCAGCTTGGCCGCGGGCCCCAACTATGGCTACACCTTC. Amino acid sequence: CASSLAAGPNYGYTF.

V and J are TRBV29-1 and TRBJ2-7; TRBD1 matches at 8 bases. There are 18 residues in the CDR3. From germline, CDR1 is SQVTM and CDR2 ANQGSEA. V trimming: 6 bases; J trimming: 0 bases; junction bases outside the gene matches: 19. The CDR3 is CSVTPPGQAQPTSYEQYF. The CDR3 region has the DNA TGCAGCGTCACACCTCCGGGACAGGCGCAACCGACCTCCTACGAGCAGTACTTC.

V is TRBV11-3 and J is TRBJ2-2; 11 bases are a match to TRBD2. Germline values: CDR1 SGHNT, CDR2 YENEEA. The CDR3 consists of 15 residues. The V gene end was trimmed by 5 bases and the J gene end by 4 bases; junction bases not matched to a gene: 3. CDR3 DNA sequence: TGTGCCAGCAGCACTAGCGGGAGTACCACCGGGGAGCTGTTTTTT. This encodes CASSTSGSTTGELFF.

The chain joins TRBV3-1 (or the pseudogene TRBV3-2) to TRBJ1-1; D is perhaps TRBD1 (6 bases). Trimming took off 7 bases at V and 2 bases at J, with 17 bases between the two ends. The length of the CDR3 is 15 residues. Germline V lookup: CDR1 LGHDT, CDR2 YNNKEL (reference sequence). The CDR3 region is CASITSTGGNTEAFF. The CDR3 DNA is TGTGCCAGCATCACATCGACAGGCGGCAACACTGAAGCTTTCTTT.

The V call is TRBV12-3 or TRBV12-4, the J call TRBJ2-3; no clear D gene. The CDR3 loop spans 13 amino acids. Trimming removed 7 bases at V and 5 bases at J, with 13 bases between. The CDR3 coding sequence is TGTGCCAGCAACAAGCGCCCGGGAGATACGCAGTATTTT. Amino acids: CASNKRPGDTQYF.

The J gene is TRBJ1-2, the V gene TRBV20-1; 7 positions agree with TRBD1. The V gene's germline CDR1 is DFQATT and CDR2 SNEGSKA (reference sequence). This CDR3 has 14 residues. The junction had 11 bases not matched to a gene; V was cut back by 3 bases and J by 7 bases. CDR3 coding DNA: TGCAGTGCTAGTCCACAGGGGATTCGGGGTGGCTACACCTTC. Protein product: CSASPQGIRGGYTF.

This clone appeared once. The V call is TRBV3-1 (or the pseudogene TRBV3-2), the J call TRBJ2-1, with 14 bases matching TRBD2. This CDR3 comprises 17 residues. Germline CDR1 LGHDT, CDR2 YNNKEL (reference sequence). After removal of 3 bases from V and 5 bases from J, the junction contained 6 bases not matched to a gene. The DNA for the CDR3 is TGTGCCAGCAGCCATCGGACTAGCGGGAGGAGTAACAATGAGCAGTTCTTC. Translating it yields CASSHRTSGRSNNEQFF.

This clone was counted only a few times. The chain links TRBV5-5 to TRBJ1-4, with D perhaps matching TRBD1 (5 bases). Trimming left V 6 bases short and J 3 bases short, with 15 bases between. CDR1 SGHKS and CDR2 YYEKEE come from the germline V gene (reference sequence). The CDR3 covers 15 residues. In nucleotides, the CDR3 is TGTGCCAGCACCAACGGCGGGGGTGCTAATGAAAAACTGTTTTTT. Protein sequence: CASTNGGGANEKLFF.

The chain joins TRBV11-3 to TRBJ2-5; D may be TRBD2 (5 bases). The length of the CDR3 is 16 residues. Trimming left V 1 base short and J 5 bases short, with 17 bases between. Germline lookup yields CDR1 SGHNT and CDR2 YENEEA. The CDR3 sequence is CASSLGAAGVGETQYF. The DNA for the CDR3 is TGTGCCAGCAGCTTAGGCGCAGCCGGGGTGGGGGAGACCCAGTACTTC.

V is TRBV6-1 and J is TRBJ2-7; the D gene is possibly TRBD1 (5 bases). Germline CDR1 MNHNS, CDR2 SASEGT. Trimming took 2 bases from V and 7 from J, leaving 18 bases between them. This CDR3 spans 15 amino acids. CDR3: CASSENQGLPREQYF. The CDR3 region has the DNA TGTGCCAGCAGTGAAAACCAGGGTTTACCGCGGGAGCAGTACTTC.

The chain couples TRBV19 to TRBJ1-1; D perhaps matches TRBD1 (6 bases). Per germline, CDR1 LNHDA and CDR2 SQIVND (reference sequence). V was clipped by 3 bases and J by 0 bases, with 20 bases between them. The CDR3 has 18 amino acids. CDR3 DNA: TGTGCCAGTAGTATTTGGGGGGGGCGAATAGGGATGAACACTGAAGCTTTCTTT. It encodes CASSIWGGRIGMNTEAFF.

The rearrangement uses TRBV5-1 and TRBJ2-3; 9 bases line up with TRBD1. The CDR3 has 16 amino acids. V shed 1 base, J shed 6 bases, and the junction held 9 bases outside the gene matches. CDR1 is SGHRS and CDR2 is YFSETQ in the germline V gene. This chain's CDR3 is CASSLRDRVGEDTQYF. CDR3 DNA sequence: TGCGCCAGCAGCTTGAGGGACAGGGTGGGTGAGGATACGCAGTATTTT.

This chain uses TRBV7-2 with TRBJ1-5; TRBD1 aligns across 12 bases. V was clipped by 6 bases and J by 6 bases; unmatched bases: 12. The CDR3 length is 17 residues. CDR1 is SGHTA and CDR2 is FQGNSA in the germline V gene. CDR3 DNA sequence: TGTGCCAGCAGTAAGACCGGGACAGGGGGCGGAGGTCAGCCCCAGCATTTT. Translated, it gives CASSKTGTGGGGQPQHF.

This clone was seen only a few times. CDR3 DNA sequence: TGTGCCAGCTCACCTCAGGGGACAGGCGTGAACACTGAAGCTTTCTTT. It is translated as CASSPQGTGVNTEAFF. This chain joins TRBV18 and TRBJ1-1; 8 nucleotides agree with TRBD1. The CDR3 contains 16 residues. CDR1 and CDR2 (germline): KGHSH, LQKENI. V lost 3 bases and J lost 0; bases outside the gene matches: 6.

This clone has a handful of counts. DNA for the CDR3: TGTGCCAGTAGCCTTTCTAGACTAGTTGAGCAGTTCTTC. Protein sequence: CASSLSRLVEQFF. The V gene is TRBV19, the J gene TRBJ2-1; TRBD2 might be the D (6 bases). The CDR3 runs 13 residues. Per the germline V gene, CDR1 is LNHDA and CDR2 is SQIVND (reference sequence). Trimming took 6 bases from V and 9 from J, leaving 15 bases between them.

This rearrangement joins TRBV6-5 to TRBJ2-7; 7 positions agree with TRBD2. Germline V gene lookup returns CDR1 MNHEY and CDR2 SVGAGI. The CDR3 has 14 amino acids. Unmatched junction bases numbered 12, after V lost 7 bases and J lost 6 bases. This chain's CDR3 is CASTSGREISEQYF. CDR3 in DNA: TGTGCCAGCACCTCGGGGCGGGAGATTTCCGAGCAGTACTTC.

In DNA form, the CDR3 reads TGTGCCAGCAGCTTAGAAGCGGGAGGTGTAATAGGGCAGTACTTC. It translates to CASSLEAGGVIGQYF. V gene TRBV11-3 combines with J gene TRBJ2-7; 9 bases match TRBD2. The germline CDR1 and CDR2 sequences are SGHNT and YENEEA. The J segment lost 9 bases and the V segment lost 0 bases, leaving 9 bases of the junction unmatched. The CDR3 runs 15 residues.

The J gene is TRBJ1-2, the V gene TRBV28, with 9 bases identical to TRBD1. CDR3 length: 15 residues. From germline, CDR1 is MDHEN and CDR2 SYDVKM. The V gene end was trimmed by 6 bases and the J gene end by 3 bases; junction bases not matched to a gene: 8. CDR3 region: CASREPGQGHYGYTF. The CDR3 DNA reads TGTGCCAGCAGAGAGCCGGGACAGGGACACTATGGCTACACCTTC.

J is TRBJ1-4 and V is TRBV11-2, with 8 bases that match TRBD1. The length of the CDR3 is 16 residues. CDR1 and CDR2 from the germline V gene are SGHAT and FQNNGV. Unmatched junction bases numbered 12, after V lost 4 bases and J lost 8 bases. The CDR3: CASSSGRGQGKEKLFF. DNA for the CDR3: TGTGCCAGCAGCTCAGGCCGCGGACAGGGAAAAGAAAAACTGTTTTTT.

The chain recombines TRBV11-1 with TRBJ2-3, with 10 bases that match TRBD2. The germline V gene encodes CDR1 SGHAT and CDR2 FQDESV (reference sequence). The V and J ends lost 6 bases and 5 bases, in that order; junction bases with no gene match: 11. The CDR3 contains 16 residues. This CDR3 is CASSGGLAGDGDTQYF. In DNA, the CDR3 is TGTGCCAGCAGTGGGGGGCTAGCGGGAGATGGAGATACGCAGTATTTT.

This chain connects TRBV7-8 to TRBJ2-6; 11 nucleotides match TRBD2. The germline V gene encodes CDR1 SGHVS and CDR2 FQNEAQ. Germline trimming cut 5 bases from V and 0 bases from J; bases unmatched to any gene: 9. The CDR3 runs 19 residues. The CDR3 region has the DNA TGTGCCAGCAGCCTCCAACTAGCGGGAGTCCCCTCTGGGGCCAACGTCCTGACTTTC. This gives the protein CASSLQLAGVPSGANVLTF.

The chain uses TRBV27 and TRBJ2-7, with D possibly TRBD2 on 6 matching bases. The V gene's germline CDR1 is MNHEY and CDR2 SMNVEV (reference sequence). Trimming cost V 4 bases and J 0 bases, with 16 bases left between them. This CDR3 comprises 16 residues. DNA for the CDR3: TGTGCCAGCAGTTACCCTCGGAGGGCCAACTCCTACGAGCAGTACTTC. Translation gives CASSYPRRANSYEQYF.

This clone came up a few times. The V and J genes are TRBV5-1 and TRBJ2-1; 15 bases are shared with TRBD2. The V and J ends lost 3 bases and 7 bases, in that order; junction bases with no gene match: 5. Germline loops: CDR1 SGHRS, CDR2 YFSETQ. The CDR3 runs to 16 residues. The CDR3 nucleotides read TGCGCCAGCAGCTGGCTGGGACTAGCGGGAGGTAATGAGCAGTTCTTC. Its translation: CASSWLGLAGGNEQFF.

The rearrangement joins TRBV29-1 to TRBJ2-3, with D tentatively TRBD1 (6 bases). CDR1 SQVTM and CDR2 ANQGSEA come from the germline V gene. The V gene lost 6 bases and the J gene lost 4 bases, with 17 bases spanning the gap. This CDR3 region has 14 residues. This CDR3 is CSVVLGTKADTQYF. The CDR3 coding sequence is TGCAGCGTAGTACTAGGGACAAAGGCAGATACGCAGTATTTT.

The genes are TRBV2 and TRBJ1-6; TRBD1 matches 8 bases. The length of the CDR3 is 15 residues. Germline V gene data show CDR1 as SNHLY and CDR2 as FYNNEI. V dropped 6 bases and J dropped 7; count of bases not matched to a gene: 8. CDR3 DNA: TGTGCCAGCAGGAAAGGACAGGGCACAAATTCACCCCTCCACTTT. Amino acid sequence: CASRKGQGTNSPLHF. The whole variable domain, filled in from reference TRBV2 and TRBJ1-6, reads EPEVTQTPSHQVTQMGQEVILRCVPISNHLYFYWYRQILGQKVEFLVSFYNNEISEKSEIFDDQFSVERPDGSNFTLKIRSTKLEDSAMYFCASRKGQGTNSPLHFGNGTRLTVT.

In DNA form, the CDR3 reads TGCGCCAGCAGCCTGGACAGGGGCGCGGGCACCGGGGAGCTGTTTTTT. It specifies CASSLDRGAGTGELFF. V and J are TRBV5-1 and TRBJ2-2; TRBD1 agrees at 9 bases. CDR1 and CDR2 (germline): SGHRS, YFSETQ. The V gene end was trimmed by 4 bases and the J gene end by 4 bases; junction bases not matched to a gene: 8. The CDR3 has 16 amino acids.

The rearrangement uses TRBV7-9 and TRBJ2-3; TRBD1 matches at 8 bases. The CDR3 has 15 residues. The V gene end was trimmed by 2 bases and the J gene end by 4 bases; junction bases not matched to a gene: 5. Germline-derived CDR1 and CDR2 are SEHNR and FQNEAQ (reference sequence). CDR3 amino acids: CASSLNRGAADTQYF. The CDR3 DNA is TGTGCCAGCAGCTTAAACAGGGGGGCCGCAGATACGCAGTATTTT.